A selection of T cell receptor beta chains follows, all from one sample in a study of shared clonotypes between healthy human individuals. Repertoires were generated with immunoSEQ multiplex PCR, while TCRdb's copy carries only in-frame clones and drops some. The sample holds some 700,000 clones; roughly 87% are singletons and the top ten take 34%. The sample consisted of memory CD8+ T cells from PBMCs. The source of these receptors is a young man in good health. Some clones in this sample may be carry-over from other donors' samples. Each CDR3 is given with its conserved first and last residue. The D gene is left open where the match is weak. A row's size may be missing; if present it is once, few, many or a size class.

v_gene,j_gene,len,abundance,d_gene,CDR3nt,CDR3aa
TRBV7-3,TRBJ2-1,13,NA,NA,TGTGCCAGCAGCAATCGAGTGGGCAATGAGCAGTTCTTC,CASSNRVGNEQFF
TRBV30,TRBJ2-1,10,once,NA,TGTGCCTCTGGGGACAATGAGCAGTTCTTC,CASGDNEQFF
TRBV7-9,TRBJ2-3,18,NA,TRBD2,TGTGCCAGCAGCTTATTGGCTAGCGGGGGCACTATGGCAGATACGCAGTATTTT,CASSLLASGGTMADTQYF
TRBV5-1,TRBJ2-5,15,few,NA,TGCGCCAGCAGAACCCTCAGGGTTAAGGACGAGACCCAGTACTTC,CASRTLRVKDETQYF
TRBV28,TRBJ2-3,14,NA,NA,TGTGCCAGCAGTTTTGCCCCTAGCGAAGATACGCAGTATTTT,CASSFAPSEDTQYF
TRBV5-5,TRBJ1-2,15,NA,NA,TGTGCCAGCAGGCACGCAGGGGCGCAAAACTATGGCTACACCTTC,CASRHAGAQNYGYTF
TRBV5-4,TRBJ1-1,16,NA,NA,TGTGCCAGCAGCCCCCGGGTGAACAGGGTGAACACTGAAGCTTTCTTT,CASSPRVNRVNTEAFF
TRBV11-3,TRBJ2-4,13,NA,NA,TGTGCCAGCAGCCATGGGGCCAAAAACATTCAGTACTTC,CASSHGAKNIQYF
TRBV18,TRBJ1-1,14,NA,NA,TGTGCCAGCTCACGTGCCGGATTGAACACTGAAGCTTTCTTT,CASSRAGLNTEAFF
TRBV27,TRBJ2-2,11,NA,NA,TGTGCCAGCTCGCTCACCGGGGAGCTGTTTTTT,CASSLTGELFF
TRBV14,TRBJ2-5,12,few,NA,TGTGCCAGCAGCTGGGGGCCGGAGACCCAGTACTTC,CASSWGPETQYF
TRBV9,TRBJ2-5,13,NA,TRBD1,TGTGCCAGCAGCGTAGGGGACAGAGCGACCCAGTACTTC,CASSVGDRATQYF
TRBV6-1,TRBJ1-1,14,NA,NA,TGTGCCAGCAGTCCTCTAGGGGGGAACACTGAAGCTTTCTTT,CASSPLGGNTEAFF
TRBV9,TRBJ2-1,14,NA,NA,TGTGCCAGCAGCCTGGGCATTAAGGGGTCCCCTAAGTTCTTC,CASSLGIKGSPKFF
TRBV10-2,TRBJ2-5,15,NA,NA,TGCGCCAGCAGTGAGTCGTTCCGTAGGGAAGAGACCCAGTACTTC,CASSESFRREETQYF
TRBV5-1,TRBJ2-7,15,once,NA,TGCGCCAGCAGCCATGATTTACAGGGACCCTACGAGCAGTACTTC,CASSHDLQGPYEQYF
TRBV28,TRBJ1-3,12,NA,NA,TGTGCCAGCAGTTTCAGGGGACACACCATATATTTT,CASSFRGHTIYF
TRBV19,TRBJ1-1,15,NA,NA,TGTGCCACCAAACAGGGAAGTGGGGGAAACACTGAAGCTTTCTTT,CATKQGSGGNTEAFF
TRBV10-1,TRBJ2-1,13,NA,NA,TGCGCCAGCAGTGAGTCGACCAACAATGAGCAGTTCTTC,CASSESTNNEQFF